This T cell receptor (beta chain) originates from a study of graft-versus-host responses after intestinal transplantation. Using immunoSEQ multiplex PCR, the repertoire was profiled, and TCRdb retains in-frame clones only, with some absent. The repertoire holds about 15,000 clones, 35% to 45% seen once, with over 12% in the top ten. Trimming stripped 5 bases from V and 3 bases from J, with 10 bases between. In germline, CDR1 is WNHNN, CDR2 SYGVQD (reference sequence). The CDR3 has 13 amino acids. Responder cells labeled with CFSE (200,000) were co-plated with irradiated stimulator cells labeled with violet dye (200,000).

V is TRBV10-1 and J is TRBJ1-1; D might be TRBD1 (5 bases). The TCR sequence derives from a human patient who received an intestinal transplant. The material sequenced was alloreactive CD8+ T cells from a mixed lymphocyte reaction culture, taken before intestinal transplant. Subset indicated: CFSE-low proliferating T cells sorted from approximately 6-day pre-transplant mixed lymphocyte reaction (GvH or HvG direction). The CDR3 bases are TGCGCCAGCAGTCGGGGGTTGGACACTGAAGCTTTCTTT. This gives the protein CASSRGLDTEAFF.